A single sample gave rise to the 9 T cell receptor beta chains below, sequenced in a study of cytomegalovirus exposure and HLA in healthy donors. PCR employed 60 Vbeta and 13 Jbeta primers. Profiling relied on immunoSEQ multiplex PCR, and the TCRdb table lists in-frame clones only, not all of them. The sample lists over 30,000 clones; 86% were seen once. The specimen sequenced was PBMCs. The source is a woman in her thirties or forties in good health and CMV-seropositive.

CDR3 sequence (DNA): TGTGCCTGGAGTTCCCAGAACTATGGCTACACCTTC. It codes for CAWSSQNYGYTF. The rearrangement links TRBV30 to TRBJ1-2; no reliable D call. Germline CDR1 and CDR2: GTSNPN and SVGIG (reference sequence). Trimming shortened V by 2 bases and J by 2 bases, and 6 bases separated the two germline ends. CDR3 length equals 12 residues. The full variable domain, rest sourced from reference TRBV30 and TRBJ1-2, is SQTIHQWPATLVQPVGSPLSLECTVEGTSNPNLYWYRQAAGRGLQLLFYSVGIGQISSEVPQNLSASRPQDRQFILSSKKLLLSDSGFYLCAWSSQNYGYTFGSGTRLTVV.

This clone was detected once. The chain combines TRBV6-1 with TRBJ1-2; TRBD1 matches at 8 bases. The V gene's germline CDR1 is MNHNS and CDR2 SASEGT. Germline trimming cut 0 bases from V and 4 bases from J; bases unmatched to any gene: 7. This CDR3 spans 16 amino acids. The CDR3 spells CASSEAEGTGLYGYTF. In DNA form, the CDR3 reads TGTGCCAGCAGTGAAGCGGAAGGGACAGGACTCTATGGCTACACCTTC.

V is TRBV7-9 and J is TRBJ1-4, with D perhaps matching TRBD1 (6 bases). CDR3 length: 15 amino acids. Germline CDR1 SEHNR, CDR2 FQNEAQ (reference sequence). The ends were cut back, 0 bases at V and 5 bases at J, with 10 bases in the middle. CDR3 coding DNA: TGTGCCAGCAGCTTAGCTGGACAGCGAAATGAAAAACTGTTTTTT. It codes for CASSLAGQRNEKLFF.

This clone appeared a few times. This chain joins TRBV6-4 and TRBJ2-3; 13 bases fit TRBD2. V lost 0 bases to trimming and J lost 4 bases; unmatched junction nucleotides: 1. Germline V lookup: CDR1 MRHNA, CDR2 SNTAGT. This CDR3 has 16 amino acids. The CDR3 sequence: CASSDSTSGGSDTQYF. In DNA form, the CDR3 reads TGTGCCAGCAGTGACTCGACTAGCGGGGGGTCAGATACGCAGTATTTT.

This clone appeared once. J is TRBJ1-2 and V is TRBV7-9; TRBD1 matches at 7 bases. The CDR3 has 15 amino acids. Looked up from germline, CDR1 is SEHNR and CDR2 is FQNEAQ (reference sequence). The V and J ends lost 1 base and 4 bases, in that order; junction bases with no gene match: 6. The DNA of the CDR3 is TGTGCCAGCAGCTTAGACAGGGGCATGGGCTATGGCTACACCTTC. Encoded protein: CASSLDRGMGYGYTF.

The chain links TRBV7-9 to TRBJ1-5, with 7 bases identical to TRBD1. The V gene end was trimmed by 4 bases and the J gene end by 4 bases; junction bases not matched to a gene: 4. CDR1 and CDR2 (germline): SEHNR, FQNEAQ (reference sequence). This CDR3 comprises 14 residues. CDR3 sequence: CASSSGTANQPQHF. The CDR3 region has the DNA TGTGCCAGCAGCTCCGGGACAGCGAATCAGCCCCAGCATTTT.

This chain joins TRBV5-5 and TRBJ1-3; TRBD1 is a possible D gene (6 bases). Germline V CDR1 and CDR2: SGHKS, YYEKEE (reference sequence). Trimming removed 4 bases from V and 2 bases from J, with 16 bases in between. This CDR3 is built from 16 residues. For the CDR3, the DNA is TGTGCCAGCAGCCCCGGGACAACGACGCCTGGAAACACCATATATTTT. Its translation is CASSPGTTTPGNTIYF.

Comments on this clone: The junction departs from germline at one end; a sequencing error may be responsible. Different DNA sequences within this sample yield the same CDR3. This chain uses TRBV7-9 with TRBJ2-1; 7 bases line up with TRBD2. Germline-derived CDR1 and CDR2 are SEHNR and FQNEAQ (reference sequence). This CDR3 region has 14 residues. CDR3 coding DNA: TGCGCCAGCGTAGCGGGTCTCTACTACAATGAGCAGTTCTTC. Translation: CASVAGLYYNEQFF. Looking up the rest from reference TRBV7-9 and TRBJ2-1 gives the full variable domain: DTGVSQNPRHKITKRGQNVTFRCDPISEHNRLYWYRQTLGQGPEFLTYFQNEAQLEKSRLLSDRFSAERPKGSFSTLEIQRTEQGDSAMYLCASVAGLYYNEQFFGPGTRLTVL.

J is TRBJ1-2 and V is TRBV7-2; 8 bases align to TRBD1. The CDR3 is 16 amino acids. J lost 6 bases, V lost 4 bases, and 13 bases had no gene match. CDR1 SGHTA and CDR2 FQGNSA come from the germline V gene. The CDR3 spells CASSSGQGGGRDGYTF. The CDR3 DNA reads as TGTGCCAGCAGCTCCGGACAGGGCGGGGGACGAGATGGCTACACCTTC.